These 29 T cell receptor beta chains originate from one sample sequenced in a study of OX40 agonist ivuxolimab in advanced cancers. Receptors were amplified or captured by the immunoSEQ multiplex PCR assay. TCRdb obtained this table from immuneACCESS and retained in-frame rearrangements with V and J assigned. These tables miss some clones; where compared with another copy, unresolved V genes account for less than half of the shortfall, and the remainder is unexplained. This sample gives 35,000 to 40,000 clones in total; 70% to 85% of them show up just once. The biggest ten clones account for about 8.1% of the sample. The specimen comprised CD4+ or CD8+ T cells sorted from blood, sampled in a trial of the OX40 agonist ivuxolimab. The source of these receptors is an adult with an advanced solid tumor such as melanoma, head and neck, liver or kidney cancer.

The V gene is TRBV4-1, the J gene TRBJ1-5, with 9 bases fitting TRBD1. CDR1 and CDR2 (germline): MGHRA, YSYEKL. Trimming removed 4 bases from V and 7 bases from J; junction bases left unmatched: 8. The CDR3 runs 15 residues. CDR3 DNA sequence: TGCGCCAGCAGCCCCCCGACAGGGGGGACGCAGCCCCAGCATTTT. Protein: CASSPPTGGTQPQHF.

This clone has just a few counts. The V gene is TRBV29-1, the J gene TRBJ2-5; D uncertain. The length of the CDR3 is 12 residues. CDR1 is SQVTM and CDR2 is ANQGSEA in the germline V gene. Trimming took 5 bases from V and 3 from J, leaving 10 bases between them. CDR3 sequence reads: CSVLLTKETQYF. CDR3 DNA: TGCAGCGTTCTGTTGACAAAAGAGACCCAGTACTTC.

The chain couples TRBV4-2 to TRBJ1-5; 7 nucleotides match TRBD1. Per germline, CDR1 LGHNA and CDR2 YNFKEQ. With 8 bases clipped from V and 9 bases from J, the junction kept 16 bases outside the gene matches. The CDR3 sequence is 15 residues long. The DNA for the CDR3 is TGTGCCAGCGGACCCGACAGGGCCGTTGGGCCGCCCCAGCATTTT. Amino acids: CASGPDRAVGPPQHF.

The chain uses TRBV6-5 and TRBJ1-2; TRBD1 matches at 9 bases. Looked up from germline, CDR1 is MNHEY and CDR2 is SVGAGI. V lost 6 bases, J lost 7 bases, and 12 bases stayed unmatched. The CDR3 has 15 amino acids. In nucleotides, the CDR3 is TGTGCCAGCAGGACTTGGACAGGGGTCCTTTCTGGCTACACCTTC. This gives the protein CASRTWTGVLSGYTF.

The rearrangement uses TRBV7-6 and TRBJ2-5; D might be TRBD1 (5 bases). The germline V gene has CDR1 SGHVS and CDR2 FNYEAQ. There are 16 residues in the CDR3. Trimming stripped 0 bases from V and 5 bases from J, with 16 bases between. Here the CDR3 DNA reads TGTGCCAGCAGCTTAGCTCCCCCGCAGGGTCGTGAGACCCAGTACTTC. Amino acids: CASSLAPPQGRETQYF. Full variable domain (rest looked up from reference TRBV7-6 and TRBJ2-5): GAGVSQSPRYKVTKRGQDVALRCDPISGHVSLYWYRQALGQGPEFLTYFNYEAQQDKSGLPNDRFSAERPEGSISTLTIQRTEQRDSAMYRCASSLAPPQGRETQYFGPGTRLLVL.

This clone was picked up a small number of times. J is TRBJ2-7 and V is TRBV5-1; 7 positions agree with TRBD2. The V gene's germline CDR1 is SGHRS and CDR2 YFSETQ. This CDR3 spans 15 amino acids. The J segment lost 2 bases and the V segment lost 4 bases, leaving 9 bases of the junction unmatched. The DNA for the CDR3 is TGCGCCAGCAGCCGAATAGCGGGTAGTCCCTACGAGCAGTACTTC. It translates to CASSRIAGSPYEQYF.

This clone came up once. The chain joins TRBV7-2 to TRBJ2-7; 10 bases map to TRBD2. The V gene's germline CDR1 is SGHTA and CDR2 FQGNSA. V was pared by 5 bases and J by 7 bases, with 20 bases of the junction left unmatched. There are 18 residues in the CDR3. The CDR3 sequence is CASSESAHGLAGVKEQYF. The CDR3 DNA sequence: TGTGCCAGCAGCGAAAGCGCACACGGGCTAGCGGGAGTGAAAGAGCAGTACTTC.

The J gene is TRBJ2-3, the V gene TRBV5-1; D possibly corresponds to TRBD2 (5 bases). The germline V gene has CDR1 SGHRS and CDR2 YFSETQ. V lost 1 base and J 4 bases, leaving 10 bases between the germline ends. This CDR3 has 14 residues. CDR3 in amino acids: CASSLLPSPDTQYF. DNA of the CDR3: TGCGCCAGCAGCTTGCTCCCTAGCCCAGATACGCAGTATTTT.

The gene calls are TRBV9 and TRBJ2-1, with TRBD2 identical over 9 bases. This CDR3 has 22 residues. The germline CDR1 and CDR2 sequences are SGDLS and YYNGEE. Germline trimming cut 2 bases from V and 2 bases from J; bases unmatched to any gene: 23. The CDR3 reads CASSVNRRLAGGPLLTYNEQFF. CDR3 DNA: TGTGCCAGCAGCGTGAATAGACGCCTGGCGGGAGGGCCTCTTTTGACCTACAATGAGCAGTTCTTC.

This clone appeared a few times. The V call is TRBV30, the J call TRBJ1-1; D unclear. V lost 0 bases, J lost 6 bases, and 14 bases lay in between. CDR1 and CDR2 (germline): GTSNPN, SVGIG (reference sequence). CDR3 size: 14 residues. The chain's CDR3 is CAWSVGTWVAEAFF. In DNA form, the CDR3 reads TGTGCCTGGAGTGTCGGCACTTGGGTCGCTGAAGCTTTCTTT.

This clone is a singleton in its sample. The J gene is TRBJ1-1, the V gene TRBV7-2; possibly TRBD1 for D (5 bases). The V end lost 2 bases, the J end lost 1 base, and 8 bases lay between the germline ends. This CDR3 is built from 14 residues. Germline CDR1 reads SGHTA; CDR2 reads FQGNSA. The CDR3 nucleotides are TGTGCCAGCAGCTTACGGCAGGGGAACACTGAAGCTTTCTTT. It yields the protein CASSLRQGNTEAFF. Together with reference TRBV7-2 and TRBJ1-1, the CDR3 gives the full variable domain: GAGVSQSPSNKVTEKGKDVELRCDPISGHTALYWYRQSLGQGLEFLIYFQGNSAPDKSGLPSDRFSAERTGGSVSTLTIQRTQQEDSAVYLCASSLRQGNTEAFFGQGTRLTVV.

The chain recombines TRBV5-1 with TRBJ1-1, with D maybe TRBD1 (6 bases). This CDR3 has 16 amino acids. Trimming pared 0 bases from V and 4 bases from J, leaving 16 bases between. CDR1 and CDR2 (germline): SGHRS, YFSETQ. The DNA for the CDR3 is TGCGCCAGCAGCTTGGTGGGGGGCTCGGCTCCCACTGAAGCTTTCTTT. It codes for CASSLVGGSAPTEAFF.

The chain has TRBV5-1 and TRBJ1-4; TRBD1 might be the D (5 bases). From germline, CDR1 is SGHRS and CDR2 YFSETQ. V was cut by 3 bases and J by 8 bases, with 11 bases left in between. This CDR3 region has 13 residues. CDR3 sequence: CASSWQGNEKLFF. DNA of the CDR3: TGCGCCAGCAGCTGGCAGGGTAACGAAAAACTGTTTTTT.

V and J are TRBV2 and TRBJ2-7; tentative D call: TRBD2 (5 bases). Germline V gene data show CDR1 as SNHLY and CDR2 as FYNNEI. The CDR3 is made up of 11 amino acids. Trimming pared 10 bases from V and 4 bases from J, leaving 11 bases between. The DNA for the CDR3 is TGTGCCATAAACCGGGATTACGAGCAGTACTTC. It is translated as CAINRDYEQYF.

This chain links TRBV5-6 with TRBJ2-7, with no clear D. V dropped 1 base and J dropped 2 bases, with 10 bases sitting between them. CDR1 and CDR2 (germline): SGHDT, YYEEEE. This CDR3 spans 14 amino acids. CDR3 sequence (DNA): TGTGCCAGCAGCTTGTTTGACGGAGCCTACGAGCAGTACTTC. Amino acids: CASSLFDGAYEQYF. The complete variable domain, with remaining parts taken from reference TRBV5-6 and TRBJ2-7, reads DAGVTQSPTHLIKTRGQQVTLRCSPKSGHDTVSWYQQALGQGPQFIFQYYEEEERQRGNFPDRFSGHQFPNYSSELNVNALLLGDSALYLCASSLFDGAYEQYFGPGTRLTVT.

The chain has TRBV27 and TRBJ2-3; no clear D. Between the trimmed V and J ends, which lost 2 bases and 2 bases, there was a span of 11 bases. The CDR3 covers 15 residues. Germline V gene lookup returns CDR1 MNHEY and CDR2 SMNVEV (reference sequence). DNA for the CDR3: TGTGCCAGCAGTTTACGTAGTCAGGTCACAGATACGCAGTATTTT. It yields the protein CASSLRSQVTDTQYF.

The rearrangement links TRBV5-4 to TRBJ1-1; the match to TRBD1 covers 7 bases. The ends lost 4 bases at V and 4 bases at J; junction bases unmatched: 13. The CDR3 runs to 16 residues. Looked up from germline, CDR1 is SGHNT and CDR2 is YYREEE (reference sequence). CDR3 nucleotide sequence: TGTGCCAGCAGCGAAGGGGGCCGGAGATCGGGCACTGAAGCTTTCTTT. It codes for CASSEGGRRSGTEAFF.

This chain connects TRBV7-9 to TRBJ2-4; D gene uncertain. The V gene lost 1 base and the J gene lost 15 bases, with 16 bases spanning the gap. There are 13 residues in the CDR3. Germline assignment: CDR1 SEHNR and CDR2 FQNEAQ (reference sequence). CDR3 residues: CASSLGTASPMYF. CDR3 sequence (DNA): TGTGCCAGCAGCTTAGGGACCGCGTCCCCCATGTACTTC.

The chain couples TRBV2 to TRBJ2-2, with 14 bases matching TRBD2. The CDR3 is made up of 18 amino acids. Germline V gives CDR1 SNHLY, CDR2 FYNNEI. Germline trimming cut 7 bases from V and 7 bases from J; bases unmatched to any gene: 14. In DNA form, the CDR3 reads TGTGCCAGCATGGGACTAGCGGGAGCCTCCCGTGGTGTCGGGGAGCTGTTTTTT. Its protein is CASMGLAGASRGVGELFF.

The V call is TRBV5-6, the J call TRBJ1-1; D unclear. Trimming took 0 bases from V and 1 from J, leaving 10 bases between them. CDR1 and CDR2 from the germline V gene are SGHDT and YYEEEE. The CDR3 runs to 15 residues. CDR3 sequence: CASSLDHSGNTEAFF. The CDR3 DNA is TGTGCCAGCAGCTTGGATCACAGCGGGAACACTGAAGCTTTCTTT.

The J gene is TRBJ1-2, the V gene TRBV4-3; D gene uncertain. This CDR3 is 16 amino acids long. V lost 0 bases and J lost 0, with 11 bases in between. From germline, CDR1 is LGHNA and CDR2 YSLEER. The CDR3 nucleotides are TGCGCCAGCAGCCAAGAATGGGCGAGAGCTAACTATGGCTACACCTTC. As protein: CASSQEWARANYGYTF.

This rearrangement joins TRBV7-6 to TRBJ2-7; possibly TRBD2 for D (5 bases). The CDR3 is made up of 16 amino acids. Germline CDR1 and CDR2: SGHVS and FNYEAQ. V shed 5 bases and J shed 0 bases, with 17 bases lying between them. The CDR3 nucleotides are TGTGCCAGCAGCCCTAGACTACACCTTAGCTCCTACGAGCAGTACTTC. Translating gives CASSPRLHLSSYEQYF.

CDR3 bases: TGTGCCAGCAGCTTAGTGAACACTGAAGCTTTCTTT. Its translation: CASSLVNTEAFF. This chain links TRBV7-9 with TRBJ1-1; no clear D. V dropped 1 base and J dropped 0 bases, with 0 bases sitting between them. The CDR3 runs 12 residues. The germline V gene encodes CDR1 SEHNR and CDR2 FQNEAQ (reference sequence).

This chain joins TRBV7-9 and TRBJ2-5; 7 bases are a match to TRBD1. Germline V gene data show CDR1 as SEHNR and CDR2 as FQNEAQ (reference sequence). The V and J ends lost 4 bases and 3 bases, in that order; junction bases with no gene match: 11. The CDR3 runs to 16 residues. The CDR3 reads CASSSLQGIGEETQYF. The CDR3 nucleotides are TGTGCCAGCAGCTCGCTACAGGGGATCGGCGAAGAGACCCAGTACTTC.

The genes are TRBV19 and TRBJ2-1; 11 bases match TRBD1. Trimming cost V 5 bases and J 10 bases; bases outside gene matches: 10. The V gene's germline CDR1 is LNHDA and CDR2 SQIVND (reference sequence). This CDR3 has 15 amino acids. The CDR3 region has the DNA TGTGCCAGTAGTTCCGGGACAGGGGGGGCAATGGAGCAGTTCTTC. Its protein product is CASSSGTGGAMEQFF.

This clone came up a few times. The J gene is TRBJ1-1, the V gene TRBV6-5; possibly TRBD1 for D (6 bases). CDR1 MNHEY and CDR2 SVGAGI come from the germline V gene. V was pared by 5 bases and J by 2 bases, with 12 bases between. The CDR3 consists of 14 residues. DNA for the CDR3: TGTGCCAGCAGTCACAGGGTGGGTAACACTGAAGCTTTCTTT. Translation gives CASSHRVGNTEAFF.

This clone came up a few times. The chain is built from TRBV5-6 and TRBJ1-2; D might be TRBD1 (5 bases). Trimming left V 4 bases short and J 0 bases short, with 16 bases between. Germline loops: CDR1 SGHDT, CDR2 YYEEEE. The CDR3 is 16 amino acids. CDR3 amino acids: CASSVGVSNSNYGYTF. The CDR3 DNA reads as TGTGCCAGCAGCGTAGGGGTCAGTAACTCTAACTATGGCTACACCTTC. Full variable domain (missing parts from reference TRBV5-6 and TRBJ1-2): DAGVTQSPTHLIKTRGQQVTLRCSPKSGHDTVSWYQQALGQGPQFIFQYYEEEERQRGNFPDRFSGHQFPNYSSELNVNALLLGDSALYLCASSVGVSNSNYGYTFGSGTRLTVV.

The CDR3 protein is CASSLWTGYENTIYF. CDR3 nucleotide sequence: TGCGCCAGCAGCTTGTGGACAGGGTATGAAAACACCATATATTTT. The V gene is TRBV5-1, the J gene TRBJ1-3; 8 nucleotides line up with TRBD1. The CDR3 length is 15 residues. Germline values: CDR1 SGHRS, CDR2 YFSETQ. Trimming took 1 base from V and 6 from J; bases not matched to a gene: 6.

The chain couples TRBV5-1 to TRBJ1-1, with a weak D call TRBD1 (5 bases). V was shortened by 0 bases and J by 2 bases, with 8 bases between the two germline ends. CDR1 is SGHRS and CDR2 is YFSETQ in the germline V gene. The CDR3 has 14 amino acids. CDR3 nucleotides: TGCGCCAGCAGCTTGGGGACATCTAACACTGAAGCTTTCTTT. Translation: CASSLGTSNTEAFF.